This TCR beta chain is from a study of T cell responses to AZD1222 COVID-19 vaccine. Regarding the study as a whole: Spike was spanned by vaccine-associated CD4 TCRs, with dominance at 160-218 and 743-854. In all cases, repertoires were sampled only after the peak T cell response.

This clone is medium-sized within its sample. Antigen: not known. Compared with germline, one end of the junction differs, possibly owing to a read error. The assay was immunoSEQ multiplex PCR, and TCRdb's table has in-frame clones only and misses some. The table has some 130,000 clones, roughly 88% seen once. The CDR3 covers 12 residues. Germline loops: CDR1 LNHDA, CDR2 SQIVND (reference sequence). The sequencing here drew on peripheral blood, taken 28 days after the second AZD1222 dose. J is TRBJ2-7 and V is TRBV19; the D gene is possibly TRBD1 (6 bases). The sequence was collected from an adult who received the AZD1222 COVID-19 vaccine. The CDR3 protein is CASSILGGEPRF. The CDR3 bases are TGTGCCAGTAGTATACTTGGGGGCGAGCCGCGCTTC.